This is a list of T cell receptor beta chains from one sample in a study. TCRdb re-called the RT-PCR reads with MiXCR, one entry per CDR3 protein. The sample contains about 700,000 distinct CDR3 sequences, approximately 14% of which appear only once. Sequenced material: memory CD4+ T cells from blood. The receptors stem from a female donor in good health, serving as a healthy control. CDR3s include the opening cysteine and the closing phenylalanine or tryptophan. D genes are given only for firm matches. Only some rows state a clone size, as once, few, many or a class for expanded clones.

.	TRBV4-3	.	TRBJ1-4	CASSQDYPEKLFF	TGCGCCAGCAGCCAAGATTATCCAGAAAAACTGTTTTTT
TRBD2	TRBV3-1	few	TRBJ2-3	CASSPTSGGPASTDTQYF	TGTGCCAGCAGCCCAACTAGCGGGGGGCCTGCTAGCACAGATACGCAGTATTTT
.	TRBV29-1	many	TRBJ2-7	CITSGTECGYEQYF	TGCATCACTTCCGGGACCGAGTGCGGGTACGAGCAGTACTTC
TRBD2	TRBV5-4	.	TRBJ2-3	CASSSGLAEATDTQYF	TGTGCCAGCAGCTCGGGACTAGCGGAGGCCACAGATACGCAGTATTTT
TRBD1	TRBV28	.	TRBJ1-1	CASPKPGQGAHTEAFF	TGTGCCAGCCCTAAACCGGGACAGGGGGCGCACACTGAAGCTTTCTTT
TRBD2	TRBV9	many	TRBJ2-3	CASSVEVAGGPTDTQYF	TGTGCCAGCAGCGTCGAAGTCGCGGGGGGACCCACAGATACGCAGTATTTT
.	TRBV6-1	.	TRBJ1-2	CASSEGWPGLTSNYGYTF	TGTGCCAGCAGTGAAGGATGGCCGGGGTTGACCTCTAACTATGGCTACACCTTC
TRBD2	TRBV20-1	.	TRBJ2-1	CSARGLAENSYNEQFF	TGCAGTGCTAGAGGACTAGCGGAAAATTCCTACAATGAGCAGTTCTTC
TRBD2	TRBV19	.	TRBJ2-1	CASRPLAGGYEQFF	TGTGCCAGTAGACCACTAGCGGGAGGATATGAGCAGTTCTTC
.	TRBV6-2/TRBV6-3	many	TRBJ1-2	CASSYSKAGEVYYGYTF	TGTGCCAGCAGTTACTCGAAAGCCGGCGAAGTTTACTATGGCTACACCTTC
.	TRBV6-2/TRBV6-3	.	TRBJ2-4	CASSYSRIWQDKNIQYF	TGTGCCAGCAGTTACTCGCGTATCTGGCAAGACAAAAACATTCAGTACTTC
TRBD1	TRBV20-1	few	TRBJ2-6	CSANIQGSGANVLTF	TGCAGTGCTAACATACAGGGGTCTGGGGCCAACGTCCTGACTTTC
.	TRBV6-4	.	TRBJ1-5	CASSDGGWRNRVGQPQHF	TGTGCCAGCAGTGATGGGGGCTGGCGTAACAGGGTTGGTCAGCCCCAGCATTTT
TRBD2	TRBV20-1	.	TRBJ2-5	CSATVVAGGRETQYF	TGCAGTGCCACAGTGGTAGCGGGAGGCCGGGAGACCCAGTACTTC
.	TRBV19	few	TRBJ2-7	CASSWGDSYEQYF	TGTGCCAGTAGTTGGGGGGACTCCTACGAGCAGTACTTC
TRBD2	TRBV20-1	many	TRBJ2-3	CSVAGGGSTDTQYF	TGCAGTGTAGCGGGCGGAGGGTCCACAGATACGCAGTATTTT
TRBD1	TRBV6-1	few	TRBJ1-1	CASSAGQGASRAFF	TGTGCCAGCAGTGCGGGACAGGGGGCTTCTAGGGCTTTCTTT
TRBD1	TRBV5-5	.	TRBJ1-5	CASSSQGSEQPQHF	TGTGCCAGCAGCTCACAGGGGTCAGAACAGCCCCAGCATTTT
TRBD1	TRBV7-2	.	TRBJ2-7	CASSLVGRGTEQYF	TGTGCCAGCAGCTTAGTGGGCAGGGGGACCGAGCAGTACTTC
TRBD1	TRBV3-1	.	TRBJ1-5	CASSHTTGGRQPQHF	TGTGCCAGCAGCCATACCACAGGGGGCCGACAGCCCCAGCATTTT
.	TRBV10-3	.	TRBJ2-1	CATSKESSDEQFF	TGTGCCACCTCCAAGGAGAGTAGCGACGAGCAGTTCTTC
.	TRBV28	many	TRBJ2-1	CASSLGLIRDEQFF	TGTGCCAGCAGTTTGGGCCTGATCAGGGATGAGCAGTTCTTC
TRBD2	TRBV4-1	many	TRBJ2-7	CASSLDRASGSREQYF	TGCGCCAGCAGCCTAGATCGGGCTAGCGGGAGTAGAGAGCAGTACTTC
.	TRBV7-6	.	TRBJ1-1	CASSLMDPELTEAFF	TGTGCCAGCAGCTTAATGGACCCGGAGTTGACTGAAGCTTTCTTT
.	TRBV13	.	TRBJ2-3	CASSPRLDAVDTQYF	TGTGCCAGCAGCCCCCGGCTAGACGCTGTCGATACGCAGTATTTT
TRBD2	TRBV11-3	few	TRBJ2-1	CASSLLAGPGNEQFF	TGTGCCAGCAGCTTATTAGCGGGCCCCGGGAATGAGCAGTTCTTC
.	TRBV5-1	.	TRBJ2-5	CASQPGSTQETQYF	TGCGCCAGCCAACCTGGGAGCACCCAAGAGACCCAGTACTTC
.	TRBV5-1	.	TRBJ1-4	CASSLAGQPAGQLFF	TGCGCCAGCAGCTTGGCCGGCCAGCCAGCAGGGCAACTGTTTTTT
.	TRBV24-1	.	TRBJ2-2	CATSWGNTGELFF	TGTGCCACCAGTTGGGGGAACACCGGGGAGCTGTTTTTT
.	TRBV14	.	TRBJ2-1	CASSPRWVQFF	TGTGCCAGCAGCCCTCGGTGGGTGCAGTTCTTC
.	TRBV7-6	.	TRBJ1-4	CASSLATTNEKLFF	TGTGCCAGCAGCTTAGCGACAACTAATGAAAAACTGTTTTTT